This entry concerns a single TCR beta chain. Trimming left V 3 bases short and J 2 bases short, with 7 bases between. The CDR3 is 12 residues long. The germline gives CDR1 SQVTM, CDR2 ANQGSEA. These data come from a study of siplizumab effects on memory and regulatory T cells. Repertoires were generated with immunoSEQ multiplex PCR, while TCRdb's copy carries only in-frame clones and drops some. Of about 100,000 clones listed, 75% to 95% are singletons. The V call is TRBV29-1, the J call TRBJ2-5; D is unresolved. The sample consisted of CD4+ T cells sorted from blood. The sequence came from a human donor in good health. The CDR3 DNA follows: TGCAGCGTTGATGGTCTTCAAGAGACCCAGTACTTC. As protein: CSVDGLQETQYF. Looking up the rest from reference TRBV29-1 and TRBJ2-5 gives the full variable domain: SAVISQKPSRDICQRGTSLTIQCQVDSQVTMMFWYRQQPGQSLTLIATANQGSEATYESGFVIDKFPISRPNLTFSTLTVSNMSPEDSSIYLCSVDGLQETQYFGPGTRLLVL.